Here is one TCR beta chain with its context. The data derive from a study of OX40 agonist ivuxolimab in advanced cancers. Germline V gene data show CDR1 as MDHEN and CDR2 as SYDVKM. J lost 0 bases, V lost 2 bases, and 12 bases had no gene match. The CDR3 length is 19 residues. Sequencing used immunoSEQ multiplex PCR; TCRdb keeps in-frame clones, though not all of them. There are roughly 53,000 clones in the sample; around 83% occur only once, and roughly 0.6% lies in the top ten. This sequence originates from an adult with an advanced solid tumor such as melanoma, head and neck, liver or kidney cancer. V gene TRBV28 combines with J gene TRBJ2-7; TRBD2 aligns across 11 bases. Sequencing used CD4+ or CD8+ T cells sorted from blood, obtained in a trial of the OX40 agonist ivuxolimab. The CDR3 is CASSLIWRLAGLPSYEQYF. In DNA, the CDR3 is TGTGCCAGCAGTTTAATCTGGAGACTAGCGGGACTTCCCTCCTACGAGCAGTACTTC.